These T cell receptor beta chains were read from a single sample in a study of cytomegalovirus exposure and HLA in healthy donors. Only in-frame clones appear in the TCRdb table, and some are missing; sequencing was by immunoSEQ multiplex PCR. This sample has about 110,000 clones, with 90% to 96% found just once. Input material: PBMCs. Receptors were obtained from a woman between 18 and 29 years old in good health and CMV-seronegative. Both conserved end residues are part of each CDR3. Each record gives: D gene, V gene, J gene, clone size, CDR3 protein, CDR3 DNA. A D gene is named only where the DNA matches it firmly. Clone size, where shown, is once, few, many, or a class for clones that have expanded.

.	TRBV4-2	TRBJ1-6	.	CASSSRGGVQNSPLHF	TGTGCCAGCAGCTCACGGGGAGGGGTTCAAAATTCACCCCTCCACTTT
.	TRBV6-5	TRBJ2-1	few	CASRIASSSYNEQFF	TGTGCCAGCAGAATAGCGTCAAGCTCCTACAATGAGCAGTTCTTC
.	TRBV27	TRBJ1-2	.	CASSQNGNLLLPNYGYTF	TGTGCCAGCAGCCAAAACGGGAACCTTCTCCTCCCGAACTATGGCTACACCTTC
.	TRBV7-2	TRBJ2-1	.	CASSPGLLNYNEQFF	TGTGCCAGCAGCCCGGGACTCCTTAACTACAATGAGCAGTTCTTC
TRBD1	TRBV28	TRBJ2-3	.	CASRSGTGGTDTQYF	TGTGCCAGCAGATCCGGGACAGGGGGCACAGATACGCAGTATTTT
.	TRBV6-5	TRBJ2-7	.	CASSYSAGHYEQYF	TGTGCCAGCAGTTACTCGGCAGGACACTACGAGCAGTACTTC
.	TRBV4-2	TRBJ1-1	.	CASSQVQGNTEAFF	TGTGCCAGCAGCCAAGTACAGGGGAACACTGAAGCTTTCTTT
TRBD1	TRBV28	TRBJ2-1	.	CASSHRGSYNEQFF	TGTGCCAGCAGCCACAGGGGGTCCTACAATGAGCAGTTCTTC
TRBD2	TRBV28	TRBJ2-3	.	CASSLRGGFTDTQYF	TGTGCCAGCAGTTTGCGGGGGGGCTTTACAGATACGCAGTATTTT
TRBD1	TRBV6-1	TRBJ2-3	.	CASGPQGARTDTQYF	TGTGCCAGCGGACCACAGGGGGCGCGGACAGATACGCAGTATTTT
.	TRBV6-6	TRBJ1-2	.	CASNKQGANYGYTF	TGTGCCAGCAATAAACAGGGAGCTAACTATGGCTACACCTTC
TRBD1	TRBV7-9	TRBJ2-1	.	CASSLRDRGSYNEQFF	TGTGCCAGCAGCCTCCGGGACAGGGGAAGCTACAATGAGCAGTTCTTC
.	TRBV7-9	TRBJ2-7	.	CASSSTTNPYEQYF	TGTGCCAGCAGCTCGACGACAAACCCCTACGAGCAGTACTTC
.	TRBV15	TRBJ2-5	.	CATSRDRVGRETQYF	TGTGCCACCAGCAGAGACAGGGTAGGTCGAGAGACCCAGTACTTC
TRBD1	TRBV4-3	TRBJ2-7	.	CASSQARQGYEQYF	TGCGCCAGCAGCCAAGCGAGACAGGGATACGAGCAGTACTTC
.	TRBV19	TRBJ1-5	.	CASSIPGVPQHF	TGTGCCAGTAGTATTCCGGGGGTACCCCAGCATTTT
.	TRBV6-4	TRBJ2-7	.	CASSQSHGGSYEQYF	TGTGCCAGCAGTCAGTCCCACGGAGGCTCCTACGAGCAGTACTTC
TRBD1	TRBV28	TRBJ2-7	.	CASSPRTGGKDEQYF	TGTGCCAGCAGTCCCCGAACAGGGGGCAAGGACGAGCAGTACTTC
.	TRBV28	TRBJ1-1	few	CASSLYRPRNTEAFF	TGTGCCAGCAGTTTATATCGTCCCCGGAACACTGAAGCTTTCTTT
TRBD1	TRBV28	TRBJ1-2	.	CASSSPGQGVTPYGYTF	TGTGCCAGCAGTTCACCGGGACAGGGGGTAACACCCTATGGCTACACCTTC
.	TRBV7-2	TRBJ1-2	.	CASSMTATYGYTF	TGTGCCAGCAGCATGACAGCGACCTATGGCTACACCTTC
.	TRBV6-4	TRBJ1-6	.	CASSYDSGVGAPLHF	TGTGCCAGCAGTTACGACTCAGGGGTCGGTGCACCCCTCCACTTT
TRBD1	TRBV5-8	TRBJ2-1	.	CASRPKDRAKEQFF	TGTGCCAGCAGGCCAAAAGACAGGGCTAAGGAGCAGTTCTTC
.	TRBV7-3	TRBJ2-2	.	CASSLNPRQGVPNTGELFF	TGTGCCAGCAGCTTAAATCCAAGGCAGGGCGTTCCAAACACCGGGGAGCTGTTTTTT
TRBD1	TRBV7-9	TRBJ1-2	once	CASSLGDRGYTF	TGTGCCAGCAGCTTAGGGGACAGGGGCTACACCTTC
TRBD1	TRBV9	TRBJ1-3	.	CASSVETGGYGNTIYF	TGTGCCAGCAGCGTAGAAACAGGGGGCTACGGAAACACCATATATTTT
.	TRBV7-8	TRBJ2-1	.	CASSLAPGHRFYNEQFF	TGTGCCAGCAGCTTAGCCCCGGGACATCGCTTCTACAATGAGCAGTTCTTC
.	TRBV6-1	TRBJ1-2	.	CASSDFGVSNYGYTF	TGTGCCAGCAGTGATTTCGGGGTATCTAACTATGGCTACACCTTC
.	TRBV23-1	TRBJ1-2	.	CASSQIRGGIGYGYTF	TGCGCCAGCAGTCAAATTAGGGGGGGGATTGGGTATGGCTACACCTTC
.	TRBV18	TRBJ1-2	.	CASSLLTPDTLNYGYTF	TGTGCCAGCTCTCTATTAACACCGGACACTCTTAACTATGGCTACACCTTC
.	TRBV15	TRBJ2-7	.	CATSRDLSGSNEQYF	TGTGCCACCAGCAGAGATCTCTCGGGGAGTAACGAGCAGTACTTC
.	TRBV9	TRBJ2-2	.	CASSGGAPNTGELFF	TGTGCCAGCAGCGGCGGGGCGCCGAACACCGGGGAGCTGTTTTTT
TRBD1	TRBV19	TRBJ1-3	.	CASSSRGQGGSGNTIYF	TGTGCCAGTAGTAGTAGAGGACAGGGAGGCTCTGGAAACACCATATATTTT
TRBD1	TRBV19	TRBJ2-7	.	CASSTRQGYYEQYF	TGTGCCAGTAGTACCCGACAGGGGTACTACGAGCAGTACTTC
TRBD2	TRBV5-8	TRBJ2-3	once	CASSPGTSGGMDTQYF	TGTGCCAGCAGCCCCGGGACTAGCGGGGGGATGGATACGCAGTATTTT
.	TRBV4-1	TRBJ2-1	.	CASSQGQAQGYNEQFF	TGCGCCAGCAGCCAAGGACAGGCTCAGGGTTACAATGAGCAGTTCTTC
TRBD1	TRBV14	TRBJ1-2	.	CASSPRTGPRFGYTF	TGTGCCAGCAGCCCCAGGACAGGGCCGAGGTTTGGCTACACCTTC
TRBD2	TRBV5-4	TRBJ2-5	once	CASSPSGSRETQYF	TGTGCCAGCAGCCCAAGCGGGAGTCGAGAGACCCAGTACTTC
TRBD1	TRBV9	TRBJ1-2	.	CASSSPGTGDGYTF	TGTGCCAGCAGCTCTCCCGGGACAGGGGATGGCTACACCTTC
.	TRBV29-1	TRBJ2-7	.	CSVATGKPFYEQYF	TGCAGCGTGGCAACAGGGAAGCCGTTCTACGAGCAGTACTTC
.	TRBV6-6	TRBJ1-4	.	CASRAGGEKLFF	TGTGCCAGCAGGGCCGGGGGGGAAAAACTGTTTTTT